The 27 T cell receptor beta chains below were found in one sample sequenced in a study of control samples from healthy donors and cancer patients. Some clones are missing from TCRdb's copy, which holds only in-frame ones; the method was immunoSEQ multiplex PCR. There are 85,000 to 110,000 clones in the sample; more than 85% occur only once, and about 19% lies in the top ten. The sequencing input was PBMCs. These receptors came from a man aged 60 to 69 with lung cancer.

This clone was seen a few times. CDR3 nucleotides: TGCAGCGCCCAGTCGGACAGGGAACAAGAGACCCAGTACTTC. Residues: CSAQSDREQETQYF. V usage is TRBV29-1 and J usage is TRBJ2-5; 8 positions match TRBD1. In germline, CDR1 is SQVTM, CDR2 ANQGSEA. With V trimmed by 7 bases and J by 2 bases, 9 bases remained unmatched. CDR3 length: 14 residues.

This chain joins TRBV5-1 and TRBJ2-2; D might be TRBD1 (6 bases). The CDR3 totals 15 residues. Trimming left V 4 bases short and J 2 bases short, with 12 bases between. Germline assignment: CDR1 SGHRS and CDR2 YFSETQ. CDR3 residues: CASSVRTANTGELFF. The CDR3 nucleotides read TGCGCCAGCAGCGTAAGGACAGCTAACACCGGGGAGCTGTTTTTT.

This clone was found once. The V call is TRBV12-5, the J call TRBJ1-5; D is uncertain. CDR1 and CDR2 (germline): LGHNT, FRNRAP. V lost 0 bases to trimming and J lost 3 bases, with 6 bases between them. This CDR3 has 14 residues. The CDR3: CASGLVDPNQPQHF. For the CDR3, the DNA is TGTGCTAGTGGTTTGGTAGACCCCAATCAGCCCCAGCATTTT.

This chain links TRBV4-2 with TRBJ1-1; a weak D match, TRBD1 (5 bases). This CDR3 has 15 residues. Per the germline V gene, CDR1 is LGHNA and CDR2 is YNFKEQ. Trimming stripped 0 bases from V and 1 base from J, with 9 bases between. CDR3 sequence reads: CASSQEQGWNTEAFF. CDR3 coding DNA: TGTGCCAGCAGCCAAGAGCAGGGTTGGAACACTGAAGCTTTCTTT.

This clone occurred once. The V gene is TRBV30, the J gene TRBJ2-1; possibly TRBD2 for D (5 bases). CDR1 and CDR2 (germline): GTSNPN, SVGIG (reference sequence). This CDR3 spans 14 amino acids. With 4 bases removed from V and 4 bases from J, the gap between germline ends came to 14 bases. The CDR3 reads CAWKIGAEYNEQFF. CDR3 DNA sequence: TGTGCCTGGAAGATTGGAGCGGAGTACAATGAGCAGTTCTTC.

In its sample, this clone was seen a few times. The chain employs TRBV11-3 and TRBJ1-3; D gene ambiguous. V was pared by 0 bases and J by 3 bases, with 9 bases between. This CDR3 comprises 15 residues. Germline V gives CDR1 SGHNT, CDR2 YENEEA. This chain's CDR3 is CASSLEPQFGNTIYF. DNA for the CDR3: TGTGCCAGCAGCTTAGAGCCGCAGTTTGGAAACACCATATATTTT.

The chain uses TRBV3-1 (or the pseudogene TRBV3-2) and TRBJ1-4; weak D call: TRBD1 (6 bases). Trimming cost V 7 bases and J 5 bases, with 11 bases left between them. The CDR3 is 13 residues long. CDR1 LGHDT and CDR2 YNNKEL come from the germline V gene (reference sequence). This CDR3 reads CASMKGGNEKLFF. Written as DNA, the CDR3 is TGTGCCAGCATGAAGGGGGGAAATGAAAAACTGTTTTTT.

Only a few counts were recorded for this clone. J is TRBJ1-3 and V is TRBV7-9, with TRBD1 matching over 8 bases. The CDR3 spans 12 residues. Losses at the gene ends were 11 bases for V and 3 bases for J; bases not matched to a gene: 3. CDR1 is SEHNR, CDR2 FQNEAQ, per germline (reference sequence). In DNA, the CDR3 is TGTGCCGCGGGACAGGTTGGAAACACCATATATTTT. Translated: CAAGQVGNTIYF.

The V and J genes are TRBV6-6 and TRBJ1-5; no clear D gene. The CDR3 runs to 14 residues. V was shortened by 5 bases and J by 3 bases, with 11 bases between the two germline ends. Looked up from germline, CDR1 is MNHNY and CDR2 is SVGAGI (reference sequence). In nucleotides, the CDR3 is TGTGCCAGCAGTAGGGCAGTAGACAATCAGCCCCAGCATTTT. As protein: CASSRAVDNQPQHF.

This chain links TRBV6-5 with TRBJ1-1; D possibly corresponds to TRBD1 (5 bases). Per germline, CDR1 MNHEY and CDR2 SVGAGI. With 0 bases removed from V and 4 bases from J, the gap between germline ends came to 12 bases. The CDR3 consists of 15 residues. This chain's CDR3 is CASSYSVGGSTEAFF. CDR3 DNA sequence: TGTGCCAGCAGTTACTCCGTGGGGGGATCCACTGAAGCTTTCTTT.

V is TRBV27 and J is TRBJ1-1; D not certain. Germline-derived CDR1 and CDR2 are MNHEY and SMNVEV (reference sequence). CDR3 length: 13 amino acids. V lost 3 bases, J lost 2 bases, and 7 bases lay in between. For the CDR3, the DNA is TGTGCCAGCAGTTTTGTCAGAAACACTGAAGCTTTCTTT. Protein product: CASSFVRNTEAFF.

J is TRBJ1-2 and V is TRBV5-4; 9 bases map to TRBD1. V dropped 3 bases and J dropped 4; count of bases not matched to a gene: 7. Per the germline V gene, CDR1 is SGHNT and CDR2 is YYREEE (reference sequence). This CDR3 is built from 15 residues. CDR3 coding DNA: TGTGCCAGCAGCTCGAGGGGGACAGGGCTCTATGGCTACACCTTC. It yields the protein CASSSRGTGLYGYTF.

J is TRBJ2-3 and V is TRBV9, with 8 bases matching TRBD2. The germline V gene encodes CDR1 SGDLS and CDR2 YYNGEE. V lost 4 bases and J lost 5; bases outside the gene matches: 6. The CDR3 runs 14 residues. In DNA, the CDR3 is TGTGCCAGCAGCCTAACGACTAGCGAAGATACGCAGTATTTT. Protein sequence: CASSLTTSEDTQYF.

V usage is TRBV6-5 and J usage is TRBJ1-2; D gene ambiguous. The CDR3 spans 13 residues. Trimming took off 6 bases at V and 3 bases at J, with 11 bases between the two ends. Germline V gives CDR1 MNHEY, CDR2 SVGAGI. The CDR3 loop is CASSLGRHYGYTF. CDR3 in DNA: TGTGCCAGCAGCCTAGGACGGCACTATGGCTACACCTTC.

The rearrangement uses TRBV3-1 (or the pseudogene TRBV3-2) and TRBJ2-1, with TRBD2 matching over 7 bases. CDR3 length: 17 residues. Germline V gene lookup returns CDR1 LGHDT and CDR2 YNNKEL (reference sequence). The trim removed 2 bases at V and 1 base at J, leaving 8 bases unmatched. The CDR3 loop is CASSQLGGGKSYNEQFF. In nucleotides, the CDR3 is TGTGCCAGCAGCCAACTGGGGGGGGGAAAGTCCTACAATGAGCAGTTCTTC.

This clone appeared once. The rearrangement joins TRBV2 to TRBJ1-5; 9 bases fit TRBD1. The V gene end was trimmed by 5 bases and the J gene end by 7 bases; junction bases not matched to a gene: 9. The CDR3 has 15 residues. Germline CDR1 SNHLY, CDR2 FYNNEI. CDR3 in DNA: TGTGCCAGCAGTATCACAGGGGGCGCGTCACAGCCCCAGCATTTT. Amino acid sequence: CASSITGGASQPQHF. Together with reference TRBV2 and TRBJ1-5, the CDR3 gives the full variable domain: EPEVTQTPSHQVTQMGQEVILRCVPISNHLYFYWYRQILGQKVEFLVSFYNNEISEKSEIFDDQFSVERPDGSNFTLKIRSTKLEDSAMYFCASSITGGASQPQHFGDGTRLSIL.

The CDR3 is CASSLGTLMNQPQHF. CDR3 DNA sequence: TGTGCCAGCAGCTTAGGAACACTTATGAATCAGCCCCAGCATTTT. The gene calls are TRBV13 and TRBJ1-5; no reliable D call. Germline loops: CDR1 PRHDT, CDR2 FYEKMQ (reference sequence). Trimming took off 0 bases at V and 4 bases at J, with 10 bases between the two ends. This CDR3 comprises 15 residues.

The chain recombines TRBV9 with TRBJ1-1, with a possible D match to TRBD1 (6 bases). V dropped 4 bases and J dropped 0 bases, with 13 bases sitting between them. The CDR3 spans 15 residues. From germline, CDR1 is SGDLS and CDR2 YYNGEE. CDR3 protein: CASSTTGQMNTEAFF. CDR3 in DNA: TGTGCCAGCAGCACCACCGGACAGATGAACACTGAAGCTTTCTTT. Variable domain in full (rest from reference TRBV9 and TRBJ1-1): DSGVTQTPKHLITATGQRVTLRCSPRSGDLSVYWYQQSLDQGLQFLIQYYNGEERAKGNILERFSAQQFPDLHSELNLSSLELGDSALYFCASSTTGQMNTEAFFGQGTRLTVV.

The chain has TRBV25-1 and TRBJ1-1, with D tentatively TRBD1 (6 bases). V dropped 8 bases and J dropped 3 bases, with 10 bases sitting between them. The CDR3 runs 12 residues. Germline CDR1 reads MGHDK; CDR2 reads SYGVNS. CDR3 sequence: CASWGPYTEAFF. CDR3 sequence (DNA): TGTGCCAGCTGGGGGCCCTACACTGAAGCTTTCTTT.

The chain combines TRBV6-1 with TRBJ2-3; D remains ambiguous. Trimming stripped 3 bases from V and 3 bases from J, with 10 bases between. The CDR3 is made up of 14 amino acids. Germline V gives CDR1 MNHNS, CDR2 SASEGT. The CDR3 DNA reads TGTGCCAGCAGTGACACATCAAGGACAGATACGCAGTATTTT. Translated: CASSDTSRTDTQYF.

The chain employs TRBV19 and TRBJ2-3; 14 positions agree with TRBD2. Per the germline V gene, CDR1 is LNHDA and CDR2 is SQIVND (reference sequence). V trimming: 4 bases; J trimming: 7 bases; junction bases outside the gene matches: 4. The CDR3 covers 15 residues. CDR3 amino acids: CASSRTSGGQNTQYF. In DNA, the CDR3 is TGTGCCAGTAGTAGGACTAGCGGGGGGCAAAATACGCAGTATTTT.

In DNA, the CDR3 is TGTGCCAGCAGCCCGCGACGGGACAGGGCTTCGAGTCAACGACCCCTCCACTTT. This translates into CASSPRRDRASSQRPLHF. This chain links TRBV3-1 (or the pseudogene TRBV3-2) with TRBJ1-6; TRBD1 matches at 9 bases. CDR3 length: 18 amino acids. In germline, CDR1 is LGHDT, CDR2 YNNKEL (reference sequence). V shed 4 bases and J 12 bases; nucleotides not matched to a gene: 19.

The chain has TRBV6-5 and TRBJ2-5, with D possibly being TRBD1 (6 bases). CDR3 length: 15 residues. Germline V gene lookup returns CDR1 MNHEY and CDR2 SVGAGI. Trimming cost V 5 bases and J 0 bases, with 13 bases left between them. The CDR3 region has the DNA TGTGCCAGCAGTAAGTACAGGGACCACCAAGAGACCCAGTACTTC. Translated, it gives CASSKYRDHQETQYF.

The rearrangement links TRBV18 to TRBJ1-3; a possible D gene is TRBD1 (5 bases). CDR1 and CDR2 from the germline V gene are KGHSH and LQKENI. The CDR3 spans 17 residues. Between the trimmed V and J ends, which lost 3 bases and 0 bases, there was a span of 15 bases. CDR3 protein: CASSPNPPGPSGNTIYF. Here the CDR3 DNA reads TGTGCCAGCTCACCCAACCCCCCAGGGCCCTCTGGAAACACCATATATTTT.

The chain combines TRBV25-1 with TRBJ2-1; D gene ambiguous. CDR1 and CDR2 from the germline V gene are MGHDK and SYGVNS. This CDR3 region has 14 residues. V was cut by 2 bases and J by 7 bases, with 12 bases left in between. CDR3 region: CASSEGKWENEQFF. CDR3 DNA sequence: TGTGCCAGCAGTGAAGGTAAATGGGAAAATGAGCAGTTCTTC.

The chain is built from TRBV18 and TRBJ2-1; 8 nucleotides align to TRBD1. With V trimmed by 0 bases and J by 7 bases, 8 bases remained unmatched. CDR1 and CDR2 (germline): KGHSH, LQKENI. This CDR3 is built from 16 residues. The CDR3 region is CASSPPWQGAGNEQFF. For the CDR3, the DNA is TGTGCCAGCTCACCACCTTGGCAGGGGGCTGGAAATGAGCAGTTCTTC.

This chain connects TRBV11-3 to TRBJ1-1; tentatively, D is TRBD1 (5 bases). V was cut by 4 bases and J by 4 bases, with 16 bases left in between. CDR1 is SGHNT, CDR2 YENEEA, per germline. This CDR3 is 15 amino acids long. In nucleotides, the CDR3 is TGTGCCAGCAGCTCAAGGGACGGGGGGAGCACTGAAGCTTTCTTT. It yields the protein CASSSRDGGSTEAFF. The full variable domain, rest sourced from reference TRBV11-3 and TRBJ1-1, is EAGVVQSPRYKIIEKKQPVAFWCNPISGHNTLYWYLQNLGQGPELLIRYENEEAVDDSQLPKDRFSAERLKGVDSTLKIQPAELGDSAVYLCASSSRDGGSTEAFFGQGTRLTVV.